What follows describes a single T cell receptor beta chain. Germline CDR1 LNHDA, CDR2 SQIVND (reference sequence). J gave up 5 bases and V 3 bases, and 8 bases lay outside the gene matches. The CDR3 contains 15 residues. Authors' analysis steps: Scientists estimated how many nucleated cells there were by amplifying reference gene primers. This table comes from immunoSEQ multiplex PCR, and its TCRdb copy is limited to in-frame clones, with some not included. That table gives V, J and clone size, and the DNA gave D and trimming. The sample records 210,000 or so clones, approximately 86% being singletons. These data are taken from a study of blood T cell repertoires in COVID-19. As for the study in general: COVID-19 samples, acute and convalescent, were from the United States, Italy and Spain.

The specimen sequenced was peripheral blood. This TCR was sampled from a man younger than 35 with active or convalescent COVID-19. The rearrangement links TRBV19 to TRBJ1-2, with TRBD1 identical over 8 bases. The DNA for the CDR3 is TGTGCCAGTAGTATGGCCGACAGGGGAAGATATGGCTACACCTTC. This codes for CASSMADRGRYGYTF.